This TCR beta chain comes out of a study of regulatory T cells in long-lasting Graves disease. Study results and caveats: Favoring TRBV28, TRBJ1-2 and TRBJ2-5 was a feature seen in persistent disease.

Trimming cost V 4 bases and J 0 bases; bases outside gene matches: 9. The CDR3 covers 17 residues. Germline CDR1 reads MDHEN; CDR2 reads SYDVKM. The time point is: newly diagnosed GD, antithyroid drugs for less than 3 months. With RNA extracted from PBMCs as input, the TCR library was made. This clonotype has ten or more counts. What it binds is unknown. Researchers made TCR beta libraries by using iRepertoire HTBI primers and running Arm-PCR on CDR3 regions. Via MiXCR, TCRdb re-called the multiplex PCR reads, giving one row per CDR3 protein. The sample carries about 220,000 distinct CDR3 sequences, around a fifth recorded once. These same data were also listed under a study on T cells in Graves' hyperthyroidism and ophthalmopathy. That work states: Absence of ophthalmopathy progression within 18 months defined stable Graves' hyperthyroidism. Most expanded thyroid clonotypes above 0.001 recurred in blood. A median around 5.9 months before onset, the model predicted ophthalmopathy.

The chain joins TRBV28 to TRBJ1-5; 7 nucleotides agree with TRBD1. The receptor was isolated from a young woman with Graves disease. This sample comprised peripheral blood mononuclear cells (PBMCs), obtained at new diagnosis, from a patient treated with antithyroid drugs. The CDR3 spells CASSSGTAGYSNQPQHF. The CDR3 nucleotides are TGTGCCAGCAGTTCGGGGACAGCGGGGTATAGCAATCAGCCCCAGCATTTT.